Included here is one T cell receptor beta chain sequence, with context. The V gene lost 5 bases and the J gene lost 8 bases, with 11 bases spanning the gap. The V gene's germline CDR1 is KGHDR and CDR2 SFDVKD. The CDR3 is 13 amino acids. This sample is drawn from a study of blood T cell repertoires in COVID-19. TCRdb keeps only in-frame clones here, not all; method: immunoSEQ multiplex PCR. The sample carries fewer than 500,000 clones, about 85% recorded once. This chain connects TRBV24-1 to TRBJ1-4; no definite D call. The TCR originated in a young woman who had recovered from COVID-19. The sequenced material came from PBMCs or T cells enriched from blood (not recorded which). CDR3 residues: CATSGTGGEKLFF. Here the CDR3 DNA reads TGTGCCACCAGTGGTACCGGAGGGGAAAAACTGTTTTTT.